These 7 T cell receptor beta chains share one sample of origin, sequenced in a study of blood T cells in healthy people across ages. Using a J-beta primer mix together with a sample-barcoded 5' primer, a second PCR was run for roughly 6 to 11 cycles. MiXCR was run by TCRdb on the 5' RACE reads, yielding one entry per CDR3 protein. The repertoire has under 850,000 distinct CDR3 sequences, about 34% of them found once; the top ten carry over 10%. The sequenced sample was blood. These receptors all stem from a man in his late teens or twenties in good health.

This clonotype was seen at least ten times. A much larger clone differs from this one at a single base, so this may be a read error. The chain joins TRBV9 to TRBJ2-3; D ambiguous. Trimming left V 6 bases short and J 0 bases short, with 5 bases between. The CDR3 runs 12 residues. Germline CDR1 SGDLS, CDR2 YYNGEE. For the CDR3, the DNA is TGTGCCAGCACCTCTAGCACAGATACGCAGTATTTT. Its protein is CASTSSTDTQYF.

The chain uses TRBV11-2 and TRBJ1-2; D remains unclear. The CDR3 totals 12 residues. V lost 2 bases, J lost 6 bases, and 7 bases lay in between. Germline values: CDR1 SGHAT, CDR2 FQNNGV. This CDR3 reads CASSLNWDGYTF. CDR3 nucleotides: TGTGCCAGCAGCTTAAATTGGGATGGCTACACCTTC.

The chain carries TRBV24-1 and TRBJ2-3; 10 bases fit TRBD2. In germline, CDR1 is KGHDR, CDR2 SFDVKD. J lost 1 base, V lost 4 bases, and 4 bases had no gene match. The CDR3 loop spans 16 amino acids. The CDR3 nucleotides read TGTGCCACCAGTGAGGCCGGGACTAGCGGCACAGATACGCAGTATTTT. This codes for CATSEAGTSGTDTQYF.

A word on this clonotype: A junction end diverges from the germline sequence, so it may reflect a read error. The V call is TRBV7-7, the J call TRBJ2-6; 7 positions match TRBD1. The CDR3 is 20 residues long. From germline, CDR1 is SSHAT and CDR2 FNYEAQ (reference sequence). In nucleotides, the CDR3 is TGTGCTAGCAGCCCCAGACTTTACCGGGACAGCTCCTCTGGGGCCAACGTCCTGACTTTC. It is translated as CASSPRLYRDSSSGANVLTF.

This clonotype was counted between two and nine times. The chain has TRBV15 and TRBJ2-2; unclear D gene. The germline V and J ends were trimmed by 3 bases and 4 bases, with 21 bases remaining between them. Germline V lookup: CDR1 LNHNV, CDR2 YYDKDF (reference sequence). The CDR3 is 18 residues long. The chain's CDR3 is CATSRLRPKQLGTGELFF. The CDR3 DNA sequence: TGTGCCACCAGCAGGCTAAGACCCAAACAACTGGGCACCGGGGAGCTGTTTTTT. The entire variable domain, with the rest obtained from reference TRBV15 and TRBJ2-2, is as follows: DAMVIQNPRYQVTQFGKPVTLSCSQTLNHNVMYWYQQKSSQAPKLLFHYYDKDFNNEADTPDNFQSRRPNTSFCFLDIRSPGLGDTAMYLCATSRLRPKQLGTGELFFGEGSRLTVL.

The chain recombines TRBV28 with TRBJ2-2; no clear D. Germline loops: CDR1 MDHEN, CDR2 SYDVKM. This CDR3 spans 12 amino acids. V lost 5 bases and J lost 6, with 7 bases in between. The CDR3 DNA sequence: TGTGCCAGCAGTAGACCCCCCGGGGAGCTGTTTTTT. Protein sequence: CASSRPPGELFF.

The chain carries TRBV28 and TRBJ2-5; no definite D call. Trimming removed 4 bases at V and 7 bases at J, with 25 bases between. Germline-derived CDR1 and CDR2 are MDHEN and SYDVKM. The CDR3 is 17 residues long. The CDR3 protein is CASSYFARREQDGTQYF. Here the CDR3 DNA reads TGTGCCAGCAGTTACTTTGCCCGGAGAGAACAAGATGGGACCCAGTACTTC.